The 13 T cell receptor beta chains in this list originate from one sample, sequenced in a study of T cells in Graves' hyperthyroidism and ophthalmopathy. Amplified TCR beta CDR3 regions came from RNA transcripts. The HTBI primer set served for first-round RT-PCR of the TCR CDR3. Each CDR3 protein gets one entry after TCRdb re-called the multiplex PCR reads with MiXCR. In the table there are 610,000 or so distinct CDR3 sequences, roughly 50% of which are singletons. Sequencing was performed on peripheral blood or thyroid tissue (not recorded which). The receptors were sampled from a woman under 30 with Graves' hyperthyroidism.

The sample holds one count of this clonotype. A single base separates this from a much larger clone, so it may be a read error. This CDR3 fails to terminate in the conserved phenylalanine or tryptophan, so it likely reflects a read error. This sequence joins TRBV6-6 and TRBJ1-2; TRBD1 matches at 9 bases. The V segment lost 4 bases and the J segment 8 bases; nucleotides outside the gene matches: 11. CDR3 length equals 15 residues. The germline V gene encodes CDR1 MNHNY and CDR2 SVGAGI (reference sequence). The DNA for the CDR3 is TGTGCCAGCAGTTTATCTGTGACCGGACAGGGGGGCTACACCCTC. Amino acid sequence: CASSLSVTGQGGYTL.

The V gene is TRBV5-1, the J gene TRBJ2-7, with D possibly being TRBD1 (6 bases). The end of the DNA is better explained by TRBJ2-1, so the J call may be wrong. The CDR3 is 14 amino acids. Germline V gives CDR1 SGHRS, CDR2 YFSETQ. The CDR3 bases are TGCGCCAGCAGCGCGACAGGTCCCTACAATGAGCAGTTCTTC. Translated, it gives CASSATGPYNEQFF.

This clonotype has at least ten counts. This chain uses TRBV12-3 or TRBV12-4 with TRBJ1-2, with D maybe TRBD1 (6 bases). Trimming shortened V by 6 bases and J by 8 bases, and 16 bases separated the two germline ends. There are 13 residues in the CDR3. The CDR3: CASSPIQGEGYTF. In nucleotides, the CDR3 is TGTGCCAGCAGCCCCATACAGGGAGAAGGCTACACCTTC.

Notes on this clonotype: This could be a read error, since a much larger clone is one nucleotide away. The conserved phenylalanine or tryptophan normally closing the CDR3 is absent here, so this likely arose from a read error. The chain employs TRBV27 and TRBJ1-5, with a possible D match to TRBD1 (5 bases). Trimming shortened V by 3 bases and J by 6 bases, and 12 bases separated the two germline ends. Germline V lookup: CDR1 MNHEY, CDR2 SMNVEV (reference sequence). The CDR3 consists of 14 residues. Here the CDR3 DNA reads TGTGCCAGCAGTTTCGCAGGGAAGGGTCAGCCCCAGCATCTT. It translates to CASSFAGKGQPQHL.

This clonotype was seen repeatedly, ten times or more. The chain is built from TRBV7-9 and TRBJ2-5; no firm D call. Germline CDR1 and CDR2: SEHNR and FQNEAQ (reference sequence). Trimming took 1 base from V and 7 from J, leaving 7 bases between them. This CDR3 is built from 12 residues. The CDR3 DNA reads TGTGCCAGCAGCTTAGGAGTCCGGACCCAGTACTTC. Amino acid sequence: CASSLGVRTQYF.

As regards this clonotype: Since no conserved phenylalanine or tryptophan closes the CDR3, a read error is the likely cause. No DNA is shown, since the ends of the CDR3 on it are uncertain; the CDR3 is the one TCRdb lists. The chain is built from TRBV12-3 or TRBV12-4 and TRBJ1-4. With termini counted, the CDR3 has 8 amino acids. CDR3: CASSFGWG.

The chain links TRBV6-2 or TRBV6-3 to TRBJ2-3, with 9 bases identical to TRBD2. CDR1 is MNHEY, CDR2 SVGEGT, per germline. This CDR3 comprises 15 residues. The V segment lost 4 bases and the J segment 4 bases; nucleotides outside the gene matches: 6. The CDR3 loop is CASSSNAGGADTQYF. The CDR3 DNA reads TGTGCCAGCAGTTCGAACGCGGGAGGGGCAGATACGCAGTATTTT.

The table lists this clonotype with a few counts. Mismatch with germline at one junction end may stem from a read error. The chain carries TRBV5-1 and TRBJ2-3; D uncertain. The germline CDR1 and CDR2 sequences are SGHRS and YFSETQ. The CDR3 runs 14 residues. The CDR3 reads CASSLVWFTDTQYF. The CDR3 region has the DNA TGTGCCAGCAGCTTGGTTTGGTTCACAGATACGCAGTATTTT.

On this clonotype itself: The junction differs from germline at one of its ends, possibly a read error. The CDR3 region has the DNA TGCGTCAGCAGCCCCGGGAGCTCTCAAGAGACCCAGTACTTC. It translates to CVSSPGSSQETQYF. V gene TRBV7-9 combines with J gene TRBJ2-5, with D possibly matching TRBD2 (6 bases). Germline CDR1 and CDR2: SEHNR and FQNEAQ (reference sequence). This CDR3 has 14 amino acids.

This clonotype has at least ten counts. The chain recombines TRBV27 with TRBJ1-2; D may be TRBD1 (6 bases). This CDR3 is 14 amino acids long. Trimming took off 7 bases at V and 2 bases at J, with 14 bases between the two ends. From germline, CDR1 is MNHEY and CDR2 SMNVEV (reference sequence). CDR3 in amino acids: CASKWGAMNYGYTF. DNA for the CDR3: TGTGCCAGCAAGTGGGGGGCGATGAACTATGGCTACACCTTC.

There are many counts of this clonotype. The chain links TRBV7-6 to TRBJ2-3; 10 bases are shared with TRBD1. The germline CDR1 and CDR2 sequences are SGHVS and FNYEAQ. The V gene end was trimmed by 6 bases and the J gene end by 6 bases; junction bases not matched to a gene: 12. This CDR3 is built from 16 residues. CDR3 in DNA: TGTGCCAGCAGAGCAAGGGGGACAGGGGCGCATGATACGCAGTATTTT. The encoded protein is CASRARGTGAHDTQYF.

This sequence joins TRBV2 and TRBJ2-5; D may be TRBD1 (5 bases). Germline CDR1 SNHLY, CDR2 FYNNEI. This CDR3 region has 14 residues. Trimming pared 6 bases from V and 9 bases from J, leaving 20 bases between. The CDR3 region has the DNA TGTGCCAGCAGAGAGTATCAGGGTATTAGTGCCCAGTACTTC. This sequence encodes CASREYQGISAQYF.

Concerning this clonotype: Given a much more abundant clone one base away, this may be a read error. This chain links TRBV11-2 with TRBJ2-7; 9 bases map to TRBD1. Germline V CDR1 and CDR2: SGHAT, FQNNGV. The CDR3 covers 14 residues. The ends lost 1 base at V and 5 bases at J; junction bases unmatched: 3. CDR3 nucleotides: TGTGCCAGCAGCTTAGTCACAGGGGGCCACGAGCAGTACTTC. Translation gives CASSLVTGGHEQYF.